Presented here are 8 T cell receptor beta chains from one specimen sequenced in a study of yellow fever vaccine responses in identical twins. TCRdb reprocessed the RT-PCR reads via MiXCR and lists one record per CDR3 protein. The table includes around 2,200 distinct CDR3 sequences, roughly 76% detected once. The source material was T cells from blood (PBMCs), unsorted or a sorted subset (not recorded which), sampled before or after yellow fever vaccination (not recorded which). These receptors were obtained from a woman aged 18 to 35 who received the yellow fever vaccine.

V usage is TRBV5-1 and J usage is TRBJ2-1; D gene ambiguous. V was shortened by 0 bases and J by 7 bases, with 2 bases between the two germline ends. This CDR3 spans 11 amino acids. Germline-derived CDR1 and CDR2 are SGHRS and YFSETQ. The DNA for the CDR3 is TGCGCCAGCAGCTTGGGGAATGAGCAGTTCTTC. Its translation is CASSLGNEQFF. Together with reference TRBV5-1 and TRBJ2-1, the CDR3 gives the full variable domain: KAGVTQTPRYLIKTRGQQVTLSCSPISGHRSVSWYQQTPGQGLQFLFEYFSETQRNKGNFPGRFSGRQFSNSRSEMNVSTLELGDSALYLCASSLGNEQFFGPGTRLTVL.

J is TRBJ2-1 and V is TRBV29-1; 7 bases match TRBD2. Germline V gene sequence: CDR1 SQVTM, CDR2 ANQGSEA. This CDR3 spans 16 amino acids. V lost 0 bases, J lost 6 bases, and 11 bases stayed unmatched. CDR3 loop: CSVEDQGGGTSNEQFF. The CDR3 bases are TGCAGCGTTGAAGATCAGGGCGGGGGAACTTCCAATGAGCAGTTCTTC.

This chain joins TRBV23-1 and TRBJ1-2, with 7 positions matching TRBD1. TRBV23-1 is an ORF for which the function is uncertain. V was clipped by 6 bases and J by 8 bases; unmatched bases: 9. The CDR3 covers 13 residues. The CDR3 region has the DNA TGCGCCAGCAGGAGCAGGGACAGCGAGGGCTACACCTTC. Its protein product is CASRSRDSEGYTF.

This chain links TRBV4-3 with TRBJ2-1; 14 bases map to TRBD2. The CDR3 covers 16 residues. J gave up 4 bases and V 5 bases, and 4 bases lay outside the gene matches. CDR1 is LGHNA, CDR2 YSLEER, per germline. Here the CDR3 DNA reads TGCGCCAGCAGCTCGACTAGCGGGGGGGAATACAATGAGCAGTTCTTC. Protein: CASSSTSGGEYNEQFF.

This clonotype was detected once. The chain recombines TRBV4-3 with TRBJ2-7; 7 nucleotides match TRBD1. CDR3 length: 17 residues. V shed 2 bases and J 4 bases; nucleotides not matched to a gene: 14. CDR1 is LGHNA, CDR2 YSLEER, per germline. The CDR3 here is CASSQRGPGQPSYEQYF. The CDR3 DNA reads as TGCGCCAGCAGCCAAAGGGGGCCGGGACAGCCTTCGTACGAGCAGTACTTC.

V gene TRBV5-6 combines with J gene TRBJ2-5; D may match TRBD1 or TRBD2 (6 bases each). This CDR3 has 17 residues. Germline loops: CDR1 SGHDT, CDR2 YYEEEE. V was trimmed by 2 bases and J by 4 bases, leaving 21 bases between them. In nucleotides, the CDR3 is TGTGCCAGCAGCTTTAGGGGGGCGGGCTGGAGTAGAGAGACCCAGTACTTC. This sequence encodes CASSFRGAGWSRETQYF.

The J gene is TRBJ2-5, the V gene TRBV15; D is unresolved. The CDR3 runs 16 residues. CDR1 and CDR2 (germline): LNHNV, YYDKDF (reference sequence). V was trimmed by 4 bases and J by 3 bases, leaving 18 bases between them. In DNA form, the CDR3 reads TGTGCCACCAGCACTTCCTCCCAAATCCGGGAAGAGACCCAGTACTTC. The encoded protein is CATSTSSQIREETQYF.

The CDR3 nucleotides are TGCGCCAGCAGCCAAGGAGCGGGTTTCTACGAGCAGTACTTC. Translating it yields CASSQGAGFYEQYF. The V gene is TRBV4-1, the J gene TRBJ2-7; the D gene is possibly TRBD2 (6 bases). The V end was cut by 1 base, the J end by 3 bases, with 10 bases between. There are 14 residues in the CDR3. Germline lookup yields CDR1 MGHRA and CDR2 YSYEKL.